This T cell receptor (beta chain) was sequenced during a study of cytotoxic CD8 clonotypes in ibrutinib-treated CLL (dated by TCRdb to the early 2020s). Background on the whole study: In this cohort, 15 patients were treatment-naive and approximately twelve were relapsed/refractory, while approximately 18 had unmutated IGHV. Responses were partial in approximately 24 patients and complete in 2; after median approximately 67 months follow-up, about 14 stayed in remission and about 12 progressed. Samples at response were collected after a median of about 13 months of treatment, with a range of about 6 to 36 months. Samples averaged approximately 260,000 productive templates and 94,082 productive rearrangements. Longitudinal samples were available for about 30% of the 86 trial participants. Cryopreserved peripheral blood mononuclear cells were obtained prior to treatment, at the time of response, and at either disease progression or sustained remission.

On this clone: There is no known antigen for this receptor. It has no much larger one-base neighbor in the sample; base qualities were not kept.

Approximately 2 micrograms of genomic DNA were extracted from cryopreserved PBMCs for TCR beta library preparation. Longitudinal blood samples from CLL patients on ibrutinib monotherapy were analyzed using high-throughput TCR beta sequencing. The patients were enrolled in a single-center, open-label phase 2 trial of ibrutinib monotherapy. What the work shows at the level of the full study, not this receptor alone: Public clonotypes were rare and either contracted or stayed stable during treatment, and the rise in clonality at ibrutinib response reflected the expansion of private clonotypes. Lymph node repertoires were not examined, and the timing of sampling was not matched between patients in sustained remission and those whose disease progressed. At baseline, clonality was higher than in age-matched healthy donors and showed a strong correlation with circulating CD8+ T-cell counts. An increase in clonality was observed at ibrutinib response, with clonality remaining stable during sustained remission and falling back toward baseline at progression.

The goal of deep resolution MiSeq sequencing was a depth between 1 in 1 million and 1 in 200,000 T cells, and coverage averaged 10x per clonotype. TCR beta libraries were generated with the immunoSEQ hsTCRB Kit. For the original study's pipeline: ImmunoSEQ Data Assistant and ImmunoSEQ Analyzer were used for data analysis, and V, D and J genes were assigned according to IMGT definitions. Clonality, which ranges from 0 to 1, was calculated as one minus the normalized Shannon entropy of productive rearrangement frequencies. Public clonotype analysis was restricted to overrepresented clonotypes comprising at least 0.05% of each patient's repertoire. Some 13 repertoires from age-matched healthy donors, obtained from immuneACCESS, served as clonality controls. Held by TCRdb, this immuneACCESS table contains in-frame sequences only and omits some clones. Under half of the omission traces to an unresolved V gene where checked; the cause of the rest is unknown. V and J calls and clone size are copied from that table; D and trimming were computed from the DNA. Across this sample there are about 310,000 clones, with 80% seen only once. Roughly 7% of the sample lies in the top ten.

CDR1 and CDR2 are read off the germline V gene as SGHRS and YFSETQ. V gives up 3 bases and J gives up 6 bases, and the segment between their germline ends measures 5 bases. The CDR3 sequence holds 11 residues, the cysteine and phenylalanine included. Only the CDR3 part of the read is kept: 33 bases, read in frame from the first base. This TCR derives from a human donor with chronic lymphocytic leukemia. The V and J genes are TRBV5-1 and TRBJ2-3; no D gene can be assigned with confidence. The sequencing here drew on PBMCs, taken before ibrutinib treatment. The nucleotides are TGCGCCAGCAGCTCGGCGGATACGCAGTATTTT. Protein translation: CASSSADTQYF.